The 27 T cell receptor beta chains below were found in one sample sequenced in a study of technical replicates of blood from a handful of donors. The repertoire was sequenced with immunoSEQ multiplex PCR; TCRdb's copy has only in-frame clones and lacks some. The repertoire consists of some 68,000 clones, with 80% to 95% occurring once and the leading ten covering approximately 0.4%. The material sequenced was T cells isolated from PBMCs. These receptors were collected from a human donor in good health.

Here the CDR3 DNA reads TGTGCCAGCAGCTTGGTGGGGACATCTAGAAGGACTGAAGCTTTCTTT. Translating it yields CASSLVGTSRRTEAFF. V usage is TRBV5-8 and J usage is TRBJ1-1, with a tentative D call TRBD1 (6 bases). CDR1 is SGHTS, CDR2 YDEGEE, per germline. The CDR3 loop spans 16 amino acids. The V gene lost 0 bases and the J gene lost 5 bases, with 17 bases spanning the gap.

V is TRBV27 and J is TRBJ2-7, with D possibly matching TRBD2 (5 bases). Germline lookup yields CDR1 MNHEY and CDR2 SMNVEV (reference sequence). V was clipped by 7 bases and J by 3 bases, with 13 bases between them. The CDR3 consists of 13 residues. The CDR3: CASNGERYYEQYF. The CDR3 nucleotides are TGTGCCAGCAATGGGGAGAGGTACTACGAGCAGTACTTC.

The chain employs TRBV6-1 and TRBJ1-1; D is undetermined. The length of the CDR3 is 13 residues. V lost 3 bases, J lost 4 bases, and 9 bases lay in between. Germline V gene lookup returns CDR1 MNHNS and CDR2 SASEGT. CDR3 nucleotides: TGTGCCAGCAGTGACAAGCCGGGCACTGAAGCTTTCTTT. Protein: CASSDKPGTEAFF.

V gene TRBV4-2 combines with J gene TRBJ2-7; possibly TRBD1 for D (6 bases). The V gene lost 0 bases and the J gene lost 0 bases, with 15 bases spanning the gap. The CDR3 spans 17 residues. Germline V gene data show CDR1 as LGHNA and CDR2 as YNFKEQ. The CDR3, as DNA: TGTGCCAGCAGCCAAGAAGATTGGGGGCAGGTCTCCTACGAGCAGTACTTC. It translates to CASSQEDWGQVSYEQYF.

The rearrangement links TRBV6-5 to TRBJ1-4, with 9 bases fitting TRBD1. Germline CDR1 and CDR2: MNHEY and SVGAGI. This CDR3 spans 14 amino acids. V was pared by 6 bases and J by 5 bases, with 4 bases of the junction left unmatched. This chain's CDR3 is CASSYRGLNEKLFF. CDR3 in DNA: TGTGCCAGCAGCTACAGGGGGCTGAATGAAAAACTGTTTTTT.

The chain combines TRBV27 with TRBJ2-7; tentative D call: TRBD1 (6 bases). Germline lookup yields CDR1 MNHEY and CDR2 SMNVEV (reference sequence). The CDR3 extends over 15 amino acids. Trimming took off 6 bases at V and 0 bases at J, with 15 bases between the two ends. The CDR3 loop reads CASRGAALSSYEQYF. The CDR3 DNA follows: TGTGCCAGCAGGGGGGCTGCCCTGAGCTCCTACGAGCAGTACTTC.

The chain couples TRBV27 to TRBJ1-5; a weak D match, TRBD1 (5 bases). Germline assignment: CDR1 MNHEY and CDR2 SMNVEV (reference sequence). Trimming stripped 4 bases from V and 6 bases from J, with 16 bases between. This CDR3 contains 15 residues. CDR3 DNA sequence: TGTGCCAGCAGTTCACAAACACAGGCTAGTCAGCCCCAGCATTTT. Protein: CASSSQTQASQPQHF.

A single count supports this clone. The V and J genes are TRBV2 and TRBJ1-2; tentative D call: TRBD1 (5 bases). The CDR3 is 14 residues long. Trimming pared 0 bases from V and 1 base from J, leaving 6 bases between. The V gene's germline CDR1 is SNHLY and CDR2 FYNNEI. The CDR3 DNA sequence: TGTGCCAGCAGTGAAGCCCAGGGTAACTATGGCTACACCTTC. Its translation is CASSEAQGNYGYTF.

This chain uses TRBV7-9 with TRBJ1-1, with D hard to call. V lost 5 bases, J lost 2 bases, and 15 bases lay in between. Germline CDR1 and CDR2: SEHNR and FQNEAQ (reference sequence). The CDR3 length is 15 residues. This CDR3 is CASSRSGLANTEAFF. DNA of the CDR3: TGTGCCAGCAGCCGGAGTGGACTGGCCAACACTGAAGCTTTCTTT.

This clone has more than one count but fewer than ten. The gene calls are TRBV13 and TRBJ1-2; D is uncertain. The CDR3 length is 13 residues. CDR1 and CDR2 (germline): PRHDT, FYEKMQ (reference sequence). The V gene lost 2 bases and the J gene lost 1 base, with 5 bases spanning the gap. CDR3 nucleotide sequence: TGTGCCAGCAGCTTATCAATTAACTATGGCTACACCTTC. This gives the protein CASSLSINYGYTF.

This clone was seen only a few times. CDR3 in DNA: TGCGCCAGCAGCCAAAGGGGGATCTTCACTGAAGCTTTCTTT. The encoded protein is CASSQRGIFTEAFF. This sequence joins TRBV4-1 and TRBJ1-1; TRBD1 is a possible D gene (6 bases). V gave up 2 bases and J gave up 4 bases, with 11 bases separating them. CDR1 and CDR2 from the germline V gene are MGHRA and YSYEKL. The CDR3 contains 14 residues.

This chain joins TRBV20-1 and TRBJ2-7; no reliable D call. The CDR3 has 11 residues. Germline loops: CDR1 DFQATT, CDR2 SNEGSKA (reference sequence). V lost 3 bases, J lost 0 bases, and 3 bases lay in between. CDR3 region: CSASRSYEQYF. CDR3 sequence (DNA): TGCAGTGCTAGTCGCTCCTACGAGCAGTACTTC.

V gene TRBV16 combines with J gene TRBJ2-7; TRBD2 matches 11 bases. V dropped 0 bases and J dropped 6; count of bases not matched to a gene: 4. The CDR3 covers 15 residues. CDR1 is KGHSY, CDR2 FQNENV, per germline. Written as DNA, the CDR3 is TGTGCCAGCAGCCAATCACGGCTAGCGGGAGGCGAGCAGTACTTC. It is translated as CASSQSRLAGGEQYF. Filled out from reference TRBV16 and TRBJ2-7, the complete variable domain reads GEEVAQTPKHLVRGEGQKAKLYCAPIKGHSYVFWYQQVLKNEFKFLISFQNENVFDETGMPKERFSAKCLPNSPCSLEIQATKLEDSAVYFCASSQSRLAGGEQYFGPGTRLTVT.

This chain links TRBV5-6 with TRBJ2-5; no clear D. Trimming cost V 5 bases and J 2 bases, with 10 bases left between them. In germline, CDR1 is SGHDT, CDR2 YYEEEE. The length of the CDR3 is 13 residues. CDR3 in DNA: TGTGCCAGCAGTTCGGCGGCACAAGAGACCCAGTACTTC. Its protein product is CASSSAAQETQYF. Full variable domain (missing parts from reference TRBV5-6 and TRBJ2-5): DAGVTQSPTHLIKTRGQQVTLRCSPKSGHDTVSWYQQALGQGPQFIFQYYEEEERQRGNFPDRFSGHQFPNYSSELNVNALLLGDSALYLCASSSAAQETQYFGPGTRLLVL.

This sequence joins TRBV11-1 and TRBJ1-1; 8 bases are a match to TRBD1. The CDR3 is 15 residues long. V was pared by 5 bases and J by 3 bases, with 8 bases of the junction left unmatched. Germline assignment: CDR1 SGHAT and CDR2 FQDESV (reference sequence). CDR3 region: CASSPGGAYYTEAFF. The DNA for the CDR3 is TGTGCCAGCAGCCCAGGGGGCGCGTATTACACTGAAGCTTTCTTT.

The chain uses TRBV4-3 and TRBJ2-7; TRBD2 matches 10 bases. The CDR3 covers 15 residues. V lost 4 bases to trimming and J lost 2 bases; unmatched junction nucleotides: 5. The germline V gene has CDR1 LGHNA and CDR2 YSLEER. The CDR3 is CASSPWTSGTYEQYF. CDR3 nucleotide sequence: TGCGCCAGCAGCCCCTGGACTAGCGGAACCTACGAGCAGTACTTC.

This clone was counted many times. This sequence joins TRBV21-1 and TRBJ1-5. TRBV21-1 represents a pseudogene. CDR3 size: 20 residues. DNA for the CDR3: TGTGCCAGCAGCCAAGAACCTCGTCGACGGGTCTCCACTAGCAATCAGCCCCAGCATTTT. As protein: CASSQEPRRRVSTSNQPQHF.

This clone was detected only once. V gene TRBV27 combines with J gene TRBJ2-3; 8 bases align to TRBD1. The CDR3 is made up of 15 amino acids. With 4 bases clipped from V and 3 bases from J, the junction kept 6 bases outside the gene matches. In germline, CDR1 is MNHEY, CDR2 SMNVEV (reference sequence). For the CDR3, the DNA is TGTGCCAGCAGTTGGTTAAGACAGGGGACAGATACGCAGTATTTT. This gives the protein CASSWLRQGTDTQYF.

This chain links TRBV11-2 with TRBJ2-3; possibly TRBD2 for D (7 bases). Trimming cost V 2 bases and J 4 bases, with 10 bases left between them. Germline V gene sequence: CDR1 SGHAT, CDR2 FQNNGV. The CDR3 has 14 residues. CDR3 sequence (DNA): TGTGCCAGCAGCTTAAGGGGGGGGCCAGATACGCAGTATTTT. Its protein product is CASSLRGGPDTQYF.

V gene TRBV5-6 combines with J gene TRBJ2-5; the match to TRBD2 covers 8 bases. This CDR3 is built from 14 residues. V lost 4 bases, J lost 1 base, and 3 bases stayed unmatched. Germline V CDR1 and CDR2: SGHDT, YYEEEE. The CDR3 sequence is CASSGLAGQETQYF. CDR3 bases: TGTGCCAGCAGCGGGCTAGCGGGCCAAGAGACCCAGTACTTC.

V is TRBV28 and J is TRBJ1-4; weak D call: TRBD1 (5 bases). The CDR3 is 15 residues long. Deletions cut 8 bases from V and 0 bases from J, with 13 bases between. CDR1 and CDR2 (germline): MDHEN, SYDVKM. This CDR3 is CASQGPEATNEKLFF. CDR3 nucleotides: TGTGCCAGCCAGGGTCCAGAGGCAACTAATGAAAAACTGTTTTTT.

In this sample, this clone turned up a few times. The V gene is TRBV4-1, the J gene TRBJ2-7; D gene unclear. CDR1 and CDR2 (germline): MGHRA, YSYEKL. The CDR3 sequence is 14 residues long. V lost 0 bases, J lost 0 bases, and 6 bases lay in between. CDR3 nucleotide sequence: TGCGCCAGCAGCCAAGATCAGCGCTCCTACGAGCAGTACTTC. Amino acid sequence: CASSQDQRSYEQYF.

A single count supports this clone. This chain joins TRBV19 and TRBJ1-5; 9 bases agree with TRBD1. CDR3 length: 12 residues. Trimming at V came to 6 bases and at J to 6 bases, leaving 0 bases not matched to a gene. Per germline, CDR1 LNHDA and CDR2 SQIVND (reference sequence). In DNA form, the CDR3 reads TGTGCCAGTAGGACAGGGGGTCAGCCCCAGCATTTT. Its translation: CASRTGGQPQHF. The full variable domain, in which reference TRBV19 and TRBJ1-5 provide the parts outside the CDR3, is DGGITQSPKYLFRKEGQNVTLSCEQNLNHDAMYWYRQDPGQGLRLIYYSQIVNDFQKGDIAEGYSVSREKKESFPLTVTSAQKNPTAFYLCASRTGGQPQHFGDGTRLSIL.

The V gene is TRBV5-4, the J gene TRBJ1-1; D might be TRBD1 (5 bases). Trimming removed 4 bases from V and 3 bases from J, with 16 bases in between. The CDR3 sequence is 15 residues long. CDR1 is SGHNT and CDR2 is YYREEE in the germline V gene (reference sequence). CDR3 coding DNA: TGTGCCAGCAGCCGTCGGACACCCGGACACACTGAAGCTTTCTTT. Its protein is CASSRRTPGHTEAFF.

CDR3 sequence reads: CASSARTARSYGYTF. The CDR3 region has the DNA TGTGCCAGCAGTGCCCGGACAGCCCGATCCTATGGCTACACCTTC. The rearrangement joins TRBV28 to TRBJ1-2; D is possibly TRBD1 (6 bases). The CDR3 is made up of 15 amino acids. Trimming left V 5 bases short and J 4 bases short, with 17 bases between. The germline CDR1 and CDR2 sequences are MDHEN and SYDVKM.

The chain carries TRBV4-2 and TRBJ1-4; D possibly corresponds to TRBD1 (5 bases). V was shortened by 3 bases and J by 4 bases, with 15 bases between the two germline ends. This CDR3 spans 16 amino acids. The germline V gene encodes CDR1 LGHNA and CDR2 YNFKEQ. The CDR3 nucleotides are TGTGCCAGCAGCCATGAGACCGACAGACGTAATGAAAAACTGTTTTTT. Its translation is CASSHETDRRNEKLFF.

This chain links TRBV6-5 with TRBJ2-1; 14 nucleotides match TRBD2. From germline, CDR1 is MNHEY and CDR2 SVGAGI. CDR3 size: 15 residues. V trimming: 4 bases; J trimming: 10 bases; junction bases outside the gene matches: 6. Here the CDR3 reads CASSSPGLAGEEQFF. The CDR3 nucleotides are TGTGCCAGCAGTTCGCCGGGACTAGCGGGAGAGGAGCAGTTCTTC.